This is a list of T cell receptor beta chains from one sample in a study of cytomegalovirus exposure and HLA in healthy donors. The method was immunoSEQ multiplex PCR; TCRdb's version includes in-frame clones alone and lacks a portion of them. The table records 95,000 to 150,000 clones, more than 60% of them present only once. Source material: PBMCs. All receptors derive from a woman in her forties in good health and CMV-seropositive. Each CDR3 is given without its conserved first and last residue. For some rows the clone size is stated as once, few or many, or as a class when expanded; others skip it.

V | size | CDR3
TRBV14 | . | ASSQRTGQGGEQY
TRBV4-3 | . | ASSQDRVLGKLF
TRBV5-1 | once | ASSLGTGYFGYGYT
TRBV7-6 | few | ASSLAEATDTQY
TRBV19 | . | ASSMGQRPNYGYT
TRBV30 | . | AWASEGQPQH
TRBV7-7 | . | ASSLGTSGANVLT
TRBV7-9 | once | ASSLVSGYGYT
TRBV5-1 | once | ASSPGGTGWEKLF
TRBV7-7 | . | ASSLHTQGENTEAF
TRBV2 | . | ASSEERRAGRKLF
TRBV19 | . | ASSTAQARQPQH
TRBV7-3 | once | ASSLGTSPYEQY
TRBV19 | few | ASSIDQGGAGTDTQY
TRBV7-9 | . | ASSLVTVDNSPLH
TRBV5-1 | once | ASSRGSHGRKETQY
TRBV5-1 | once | ASSLAEGVDEQY
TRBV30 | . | AWSDVGEGGPY
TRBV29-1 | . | SNCRPRQGITDTQY
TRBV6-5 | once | ASIRGETQY
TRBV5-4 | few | ASSLGTGGGRAEAF
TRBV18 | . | ASSPPLAGGETQY
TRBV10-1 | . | ASSAGGRRRETQY
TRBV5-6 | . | ASRQGAEKLF
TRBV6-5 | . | ASSPNRNRYEQY
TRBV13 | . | ASSSYRSGPTDTQY
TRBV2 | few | ASSEDASSGANVLT
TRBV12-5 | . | ASSGQGILNEQF
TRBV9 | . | ASSVVGGRNYT
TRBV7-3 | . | ASALQGGARQTQY
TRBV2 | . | ASRTVGLSTDTQY
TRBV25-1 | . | ALAGSTDTQY
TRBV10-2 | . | ASSDLNSPLH
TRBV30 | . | AWYQGQGVVGYT
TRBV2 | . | ASSPSYEQY
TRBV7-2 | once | ASTSLAGNTEAF
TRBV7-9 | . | ASSLVQANEKLF
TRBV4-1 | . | ASSQTLQGGNTIY
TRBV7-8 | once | ASSLVGTRNQPQH
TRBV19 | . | ASSWQGFNQPQH
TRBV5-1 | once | ASSPLSGLAGEETQY
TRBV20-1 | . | SVEGGYEQY
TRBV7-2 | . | ASSLGPDRQAETQY
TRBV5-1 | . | ASSHGSATRDLVGYT
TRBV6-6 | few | ASSYIDMDSPLH